These 27 T cell receptor beta chains were all obtained from the same sample, sequenced in a study of human T cells and chemical hapten exposure (dated by TCRdb to the early 2020s). The library relied on RACE. Sequencing relied on a NextSeq 500. TCRdb reprocessing: public reads trimmed at Q25 with fastp, clones called with MiXCR, in-frame beta chains kept. Identical CDR3 proteins give one entry, which carries the most common genes and DNA. The sample profile shows tens of thousands of distinct CDR3 sequences; over 7.5% of them were found once. The ten largest clones capture 20% to 30% of the sample. This sample's time point label indicates: patch test 3, about 24 weeks after DPC sensitization. Reading the label with the study, this specimen's treatment or condition is: therapeutic diphenylcyclopropenone sensitization with weekly scalp DPC. Unfractionated whole blood was collected in Tempus Blood RNA tubes, and total RNA was extracted from that blood.

The sequenced sample was whole blood, obtained in connection with sensitization to the hapten diphenylcyclopropenone (DPC). Receptor source: a man aged 50-60 years with alopecia areata. Some clones in this sample may be carry-over from other donors' samples.

In its sample, this clonotype was seen many times. For the CDR3, the DNA is TGCGCCAGCAGTGAGTCGCCCAGAAGAGAGCTGTTTTTT. Translation: CASSESPRRELFF. The chain links TRBV10-1 to TRBJ2-2; no reliable D call. The CDR3 consists of 13 residues. V was cut by 0 bases and J by 11 bases, with 10 bases left in between. Germline CDR1 WNHNN, CDR2 SYGVQD (reference sequence).

The chain is built from TRBV7-2 and TRBJ2-2, with unresolved D. This CDR3 has 18 amino acids. V was pared by 3 bases and J by 6 bases, with 23 bases between. Germline CDR1 is SGHTA and CDR2 is FQGNSA. In DNA, the CDR3 is TGTGCCAGCAGCTTCCGAAATCATGTACCACCCAGGTCCGGGGAGCTGTTTTTT. Its protein is CASSFRNHVPPRSGELFF.

The chain carries TRBV15 and TRBJ1-1; D unclear. CDR1 and CDR2 from the germline V gene are LNHNV and YYDKDF (reference sequence). The V end lost 1 base, the J end lost 3 bases, and 6 bases lay between the germline ends. CDR3 length equals 13 residues. Here the CDR3 reads CATSRGRDTEAFF. CDR3 nucleotides: TGTGCCACCAGCAGAGGAAGGGACACTGAAGCTTTCTTT.

This rearrangement joins TRBV27 to TRBJ2-6; TRBD2 agrees at 7 bases. The CDR3 is made up of 17 amino acids. V gave up 3 bases and J gave up 0 bases; unmatched junction bases: 5. Looked up from germline, CDR1 is MNHEY and CDR2 is SMNVEV (reference sequence). The CDR3 is CASSFKAGRSGANVLTF. The CDR3 nucleotides are TGTGCCAGCAGTTTTAAAGCGGGGCGCTCTGGGGCCAACGTCCTGACTTTC. Based on the CDR3 plus reference TRBV27 and TRBJ2-6, the full variable domain is EAQVTQNPRYLITVTGKKLTVTCSQNMNHEYMSWYRQDPGLGLRQIYYSMNVEVTDKGDVPEGYKVSRKEKRNFPLILESPSPNQTSLYFCASSFKAGRSGANVLTFGAGSRLTVL.

The chain carries TRBV5-4 and TRBJ2-5; 12 bases align to TRBD2. Germline CDR1 reads SGHNT; CDR2 reads YYREEE (reference sequence). This CDR3 is built from 16 residues. Trimming cost V 3 bases and J 5 bases; bases outside gene matches: 8. This CDR3 is CASSSTPSGRGETQYF. The CDR3, as DNA: TGTGCCAGCAGCTCAACTCCTAGCGGGAGGGGTGAGACCCAGTACTTC.

This clonotype was recorded many times. The V gene is TRBV11-2, the J gene TRBJ2-5, with 7 bases identical to TRBD1. In germline, CDR1 is SGHAT, CDR2 FQNNGV. V shed 1 base, J shed 5 bases, and the junction held 4 bases outside the gene matches. This CDR3 is built from 14 residues. In nucleotides, the CDR3 is TGTGCCAGCAGCTTAGGACAGGGATGGGAGACCCAGTACTTC. As protein: CASSLGQGWETQYF.

The V and J genes are TRBV18 and TRBJ2-3; no clear D gene. The CDR3 consists of 14 residues. Germline assignment: CDR1 KGHSH and CDR2 LQKENI. V lost 6 bases and J 1 base, leaving 11 bases between the germline ends. Written as DNA, the CDR3 is TGTGCCAGCTCCCCAAGCTCAGGCACAGATACGCAGTATTTT. This translates into CASSPSSGTDTQYF.

Many counts were recorded for this clonotype. The chain has TRBV3-1 and TRBJ1-1; D gene ambiguous. The CDR3 spans 14 residues. Trimming shortened V by 3 bases and J by 1 base, and 9 bases separated the two germline ends. In germline, CDR1 is LGHDT, CDR2 YNNKEL (reference sequence). CDR3 sequence reads: CASSHGRANTEAFF. The DNA of the CDR3 is TGTGCCAGCAGCCACGGGAGGGCGAACACTGAAGCTTTCTTT.

In this sample, this clonotype turned up many times. The chain has TRBV7-3 and TRBJ2-6; D assignment may be TRBD1 or TRBD2 (5 bases each). CDR1 is SGHTA, CDR2 FQGTGA, per germline. The CDR3 runs 17 residues. V lost 1 base and J lost 1, with 11 bases in between. CDR3 DNA: TGTGCCAGCAGCTTAAGGGGCAGGGAGTCTGGGGCCAACGTCCTGACTTTC. It codes for CASSLRGRESGANVLTF.

The V gene is TRBV28, the J gene TRBJ2-3, with D hard to call. There are 15 residues in the CDR3. Per the germline V gene, CDR1 is MDHEN and CDR2 is SYDVKM. Trimming took 7 bases from V and 0 from J, leaving 14 bases between them. CDR3 sequence reads: CASTVTPTSTDTQYF. In DNA, the CDR3 is TGTGCCAGCACCGTGACTCCTACTAGCACAGATACGCAGTATTTT. Drawing the rest from reference TRBV28 and TRBJ2-3, the complete variable domain is DVKVTQSSRYLVKRTGEKVFLECVQDMDHENMFWYRQDPGLGLRLIYFSYDVKMKEKGDIPEGYSVSREKKERFSLILESASTNQTSMYLCASTVTPTSTDTQYFGPGTRLTVL.

The gene calls are TRBV9 and TRBJ2-3; D is undetermined. The CDR3 covers 15 residues. Trimming removed 4 bases from V and 4 bases from J, with 16 bases in between. From germline, CDR1 is SGDLS and CDR2 YYNGEE. The CDR3 is CASSLLNEWADTQYF. As DNA, the CDR3 is TGTGCCAGCAGCCTTCTCAATGAATGGGCAGATACGCAGTATTTT.

The rearrangement uses TRBV7-6 and TRBJ2-1; D is undetermined. Germline-derived CDR1 and CDR2 are SGHVS and FNYEAQ. The CDR3 has 17 residues. Deletions cut 1 base from V and 8 bases from J, with 21 bases between. The CDR3 region is CASSLETRVDLGDEQFF. The CDR3 DNA follows: TGTGCCAGCAGCTTAGAGACCCGGGTTGATCTAGGCGATGAGCAGTTCTTC.

This clonotype showed up just a few times. The chain uses TRBV5-1 and TRBJ2-3; D could derive from TRBD1 or TRBD2 (5 bases each). CDR3 length: 15 residues. Germline V gene data show CDR1 as SGHRS and CDR2 as YFSETQ. The V end lost 2 bases, the J end lost 1 base, and 11 bases lay between the germline ends. This chain's CDR3 is CASSFSGDRTDTQYF. In DNA, the CDR3 is TGCGCCAGCAGCTTCTCCGGGGACCGCACAGATACGCAGTATTTT.

This clonotype has at least ten counts. The J gene is TRBJ1-5, the V gene TRBV20-1; 7 nucleotides align to TRBD1. V dropped 2 bases and J dropped 4; count of bases not matched to a gene: 2. The CDR3 contains 13 residues. Germline CDR1 is DFQATT and CDR2 is SNEGSKA (reference sequence). For the CDR3, the DNA is TGCAGTGCTAGATGGACAGGTAATCAGCCCCAGCATTTT. As protein: CSARWTGNQPQHF.

This clonotype has at least ten counts. J is TRBJ2-1 and V is TRBV3-1, with a weak D call TRBD2 (7 bases). Trimming took off 4 bases at V and 8 bases at J, with 12 bases between the two ends. The CDR3 runs to 13 residues. In germline, CDR1 is LGHDT, CDR2 YNNKEL (reference sequence). For the CDR3, the DNA is TGTGCCAGCAGCCGTCGGGGGGCCGATGAGCAGTTCTTC. Protein sequence: CASSRRGADEQFF.

This sequence joins TRBV6-6 and TRBJ2-7; D possibly corresponds to TRBD1 (7 bases). Trimming removed 5 bases at V and 2 bases at J, with 13 bases between. From germline, CDR1 is MNHNY and CDR2 SVGAGI (reference sequence). CDR3 length: 14 amino acids. The CDR3 region is CASSVQGGTYEQYF. CDR3 bases: TGTGCCAGCAGTGTCCAGGGGGGCACCTACGAGCAGTACTTC.

This clonotype was seen ten or more times. V and J are TRBV28 and TRBJ2-1; 10 bases are a match to TRBD1. The junction had 12 bases not matched to a gene; V was cut back by 6 bases and J by 7 bases. Germline assignment: CDR1 MDHEN and CDR2 SYDVKM. This CDR3 has 16 residues. The CDR3: CASRFFDRGPGNEQFF. The CDR3 DNA reads as TGTGCCAGCAGGTTCTTTGACAGGGGGCCAGGGAATGAGCAGTTCTTC.

A single count supports this clonotype. The chain combines TRBV29-1 with TRBJ1-5; D might be TRBD1 (5 bases). The V end lost 4 bases, the J end lost 4 bases, and 8 bases lay between the germline ends. This CDR3 spans 12 amino acids. Germline V lookup: CDR1 SQVTM, CDR2 ANQGSEA. The CDR3 reads CSVGGGNQPQHF. In DNA form, the CDR3 reads TGCAGCGTTGGTGGGGGAAATCAGCCCCAGCATTTT. The full variable domain, with the rest looked up from reference TRBV29-1 and TRBJ1-5, is SAVISQKPSRDICQRGTSLTIQCQVDSQVTMMFWYRQQPGQSLTLIATANQGSEATYESGFVIDKFPISRPNLTFSTLTVSNMSPEDSSIYLCSVGGGNQPQHFGDGTRLSIL.

The sample holds many counts of this clonotype. This chain uses TRBV5-1 with TRBJ2-1; D is possibly TRBD1 (5 bases). CDR3 size: 14 residues. V was clipped by 6 bases and J by 5 bases, with 15 bases between them. Germline-derived CDR1 and CDR2 are SGHRS and YFSETQ. The CDR3 loop is CASTPQDIHNEQFF. CDR3 DNA sequence: TGCGCCAGCACTCCCCAGGACATCCACAATGAGCAGTTCTTC.

This clonotype was found many times. This chain uses TRBV14 with TRBJ1-1; possible D gene TRBD1, 6 bases. The CDR3 extends over 14 amino acids. The germline V gene has CDR1 SGHDN and CDR2 FVKESK. V gave up 1 base and J gave up 3 bases, with 9 bases separating them. CDR3: CASSQATGHTEAFF. The CDR3 DNA reads as TGTGCCAGCAGCCAAGCTACAGGGCACACTGAAGCTTTCTTT.

This clonotype was seen a few times. V usage is TRBV4-3 and J usage is TRBJ2-1, with 8 bases lining up with TRBD1. Per the germline V gene, CDR1 is LGHNA and CDR2 is YSLEER. The junction had 5 bases not matched to a gene; V was cut back by 1 base and J by 9 bases. This CDR3 has 14 amino acids. The CDR3 is CASSQADRAGEQFF. The CDR3 DNA reads as TGCGCCAGCAGCCAAGCGGACAGGGCAGGTGAGCAGTTCTTC.

This clonotype has more than one count but fewer than ten. CDR3 DNA: TGCAGTGCTCGGAAGGGGACCGGGGAGCTGTTTTTT. Protein: CSARKGTGELFF. The chain has TRBV20-1 and TRBJ2-2; possible D gene TRBD1, 5 bases. The CDR3 sequence is 12 residues long. Germline V gene data show CDR1 as DFQATT and CDR2 as SNEGSKA (reference sequence). The germline V and J ends were trimmed by 5 bases and 5 bases, with 9 bases remaining between them.

The table lists this clonotype with a few counts. This rearrangement joins TRBV29-1 to TRBJ2-6, with D uncertain. This CDR3 is 16 amino acids long. V gave up 2 bases and J gave up 0 bases, with 11 bases separating them. Germline V gene lookup returns CDR1 SQVTM and CDR2 ANQGSEA. The DNA of the CDR3 is TGCAGCGTTGAAAGGGAAGGTTTCTCTGGGGCCAACGTCCTGACTTTC. The encoded protein is CSVEREGFSGANVLTF.

The genes are TRBV7-2 and TRBJ2-7; D is unresolved. This CDR3 spans 13 amino acids. Germline assignment: CDR1 SGHTA and CDR2 FQGNSA. V lost 1 base and J 2 bases, leaving 6 bases between the germline ends. CDR3 sequence (DNA): TGTGCCAGCAGCTTAGACGTCGCCTACGAGCAGTACTTC. Translation: CASSLDVAYEQYF.

The chain uses TRBV12-3 or TRBV12-4 and TRBJ2-3, with D possibly matching TRBD1 (6 bases). The V gene lost 4 bases and the J gene lost 8 bases, with 13 bases spanning the gap. The CDR3 has 13 residues. CDR3 region: CASSSGQYGTQYF. As DNA, the CDR3 is TGTGCCAGCAGTTCCGGACAGTACGGTACGCAGTATTTT.

This sequence joins TRBV10-3 and TRBJ2-3, with 7 bases fitting TRBD1. Trimming removed 4 bases from V and 0 bases from J; junction bases left unmatched: 4. Germline values: CDR1 ENHRY, CDR2 SYGVKD. The CDR3 spans 15 residues. CDR3: CAISAGTASTDTQYF. As DNA, the CDR3 is TGTGCCATCAGTGCCGGGACAGCGAGCACAGATACGCAGTATTTT.

This clonotype occurred a few times. The chain is built from TRBV29-1 and TRBJ2-5; no clear D gene. Germline loops: CDR1 SQVTM, CDR2 ANQGSEA. The CDR3 covers 13 residues. Trimming cost V 4 bases and J 4 bases, with 13 bases left between them. This CDR3 is CSVADVAPETQYF. The CDR3 DNA reads as TGCAGCGTTGCCGACGTGGCACCAGAGACCCAGTACTTC. Complete variable domain (other parts from reference TRBV29-1 and TRBJ2-5): SAVISQKPSRDICQRGTSLTIQCQVDSQVTMMFWYRQQPGQSLTLIATANQGSEATYESGFVIDKFPISRPNLTFSTLTVSNMSPEDSSIYLCSVADVAPETQYFGPGTRLLVL.